These 22 T cell receptor beta chains were sequenced from one sample in a study of CD8+CD57+ T cells in acquired aplastic anemia listed by TCRdb under 2018. The sequencer was an Illumina HiSeq 2000. Profiling of TCR beta VDJ combinations and CDR3 sequences used genomic DNA as the template. The public reads were quality trimmed at Q25 with fastp and then assembled into clones with MiXCR by TCRdb, keeping productive beta chains. Rows matching on CDR3 protein sequence are summarized as one entry with the most common DNA and genes. In all, the sample holds tens of thousands of distinct CDR3 sequences, and about 45% of those were seen once. The ten largest clones represent around 63% of the sample. The sample taken for sequencing was sorted CD4+, CD8+, or CD8+CD57+ T cells (not recorded which) from PBMCs. These receptors came from a human donor in good health, serving as a control.

The genes are TRBV12-3 or TRBV12-4 and TRBJ1-5; D not resolved. The V and J ends lost 2 bases and 4 bases respectively, with 3 bases between them. This CDR3 is 12 amino acids long. As DNA, the CDR3 is TGTGCCAGCAGTTTATTAAATCAGCCCCAGCATTTT. Amino acid sequence: CASSLLNQPQHF.

The rearrangement uses TRBV9 and TRBJ2-3, with TRBD2 identical over 8 bases. CDR1 and CDR2 from the germline V gene are SGDLS and YYNGEE. The ends lost 1 base at V and 2 bases at J; junction bases unmatched: 6. There are 16 residues in the CDR3. The CDR3 region has the DNA TGTGCCAGCAGCGTAAGCGGGGGCCGGACCACAGATACGCAGTATTTT. Translation: CASSVSGGRTTDTQYF.

This clonotype was detected ten times or more. The gene calls are TRBV5-4 and TRBJ1-2; a weak D match, TRBD1 (5 bases). The CDR3 contains 14 residues. The V end lost 2 bases, the J end lost 4 bases, and 12 bases lay between the germline ends. CDR1 is SGHNT, CDR2 YYREEE, per germline (reference sequence). For the CDR3, the DNA is TGTGCCAGCAGCTTTGACGGACAAGGCTATGGCTACACCTTC. It translates to CASSFDGQGYGYTF.

V and J are TRBV2 and TRBJ2-6; tentatively, D is TRBD1 or TRBD2 (5 bases each). The V end was cut by 5 bases, the J end by 0 bases, with 11 bases between. CDR3 length: 16 residues. Germline V lookup: CDR1 SNHLY, CDR2 FYNNEI. CDR3 bases: TGTGCCAGCAGTTGGGACGGACACTCTGGGGCCAACGTCCTGACTTTC. Its translation: CASSWDGHSGANVLTF.

The chain is built from TRBV29-1 and TRBJ2-1, with D tentatively TRBD2 (6 bases). The V gene's germline CDR1 is SQVTM and CDR2 ANQGSEA. Trimming took 4 bases from V and 8 from J, leaving 15 bases between them. This CDR3 comprises 13 residues. CDR3: CSVGPRLVDEQFF. The CDR3 bases are TGCAGCGTTGGCCCCCGACTAGTAGATGAGCAGTTCTTC.

There are many counts of this clonotype. This chain uses TRBV9 with TRBJ1-2; 7 nucleotides align to TRBD1. The germline V gene encodes CDR1 SGDLS and CDR2 YYNGEE. The CDR3 is 14 residues long. J gave up 3 bases and V 6 bases, and 8 bases lay outside the gene matches. In DNA form, the CDR3 reads TGTGCCAGCACACCGACAGGGAGGGACTATGGCTACACCTTC. The encoded protein is CASTPTGRDYGYTF.

The chain couples TRBV24-1 to TRBJ1-1, with 7 bases matching TRBD1. V lost 11 bases and J lost 0; bases outside the gene matches: 8. CDR3 length: 14 amino acids. The germline gives CDR1 KGHDR, CDR2 SFDVKD. The CDR3 DNA follows: TGTGCCATTCAAGAGACAGGGATGAACACTGAAGCTTTCTTT. This translates into CAIQETGMNTEAFF.

V gene TRBV2 combines with J gene TRBJ2-1; D perhaps matches TRBD1 (6 bases). In germline, CDR1 is SNHLY, CDR2 FYNNEI. The CDR3 is made up of 15 amino acids. Trimming pared 4 bases from V and 6 bases from J, leaving 16 bases between. The CDR3 DNA follows: TGTGCCAGCAGTGGGAGCGTCGGGACACTCAATGAGCAGTTCTTC. Translating gives CASSGSVGTLNEQFF.

The CDR3 coding sequence is TGTGCCACCAGGTGGAACACTGAAGCTTTCTTT. It translates to CATRWNTEAFF. This chain connects TRBV24-1 to TRBJ1-1; unclear D gene. The CDR3 extends over 11 amino acids. The germline V gene encodes CDR1 KGHDR and CDR2 SFDVKD. Trimming stripped 7 bases from V and 1 base from J, with 3 bases between.

The genes are TRBV10-3 and TRBJ2-7; either TRBD1 or TRBD2 may supply D (5 bases each). Germline V CDR1 and CDR2: ENHRY, SYGVKD. This CDR3 has 14 amino acids. The V end lost 4 bases, the J end lost 1 base, and 11 bases lay between the germline ends. The CDR3 sequence: CAISGGFSSYEQYF. DNA for the CDR3: TGTGCCATCAGTGGGGGGTTTAGTTCCTACGAGCAGTACTTC.

This clonotype occurred many times. The rearrangement links TRBV12-3 or TRBV12-4 to TRBJ1-1; D remains ambiguous. V was trimmed by 8 bases and J by 1 base, leaving 8 bases between them. This CDR3 region has 12 residues. The CDR3, as DNA: TGTGCCAGCTCCGAATGGAACACTGAAGCTTTCTTT. Its translation is CASSEWNTEAFF.

The chain couples TRBV7-2 to TRBJ2-3; TRBD2 matches at 9 bases. Germline values: CDR1 SGHTA, CDR2 FQGNSA. The CDR3 is 15 amino acids. The junction had 6 bases not matched to a gene; V was cut back by 6 bases and J by 2 bases. The CDR3 DNA is TGTGCCAGCAGAATAGCGGGGGCCAACACAGATACGCAGTATTTT. This translates into CASRIAGANTDTQYF.

The chain combines TRBV29-1 with TRBJ2-1, with 10 positions matching TRBD2. Germline CDR1 SQVTM, CDR2 ANQGSEA. The CDR3 has 17 residues. V lost 8 bases, J lost 5 bases, and 18 bases stayed unmatched. The CDR3 loop reads CSIAWGLARTPNNEQFF. The CDR3 DNA reads TGCAGCATTGCCTGGGGACTAGCGCGAACCCCTAACAATGAGCAGTTCTTC.

For this clonotype: Since a much larger clone is just one base distant, this may be a read error. The rearrangement links TRBV11-2 to TRBJ2-1, with D possibly being TRBD1 (5 bases). This CDR3 has 15 residues. The germline V gene encodes CDR1 SGHAT and CDR2 FQNNGV. DNA of the CDR3: TGTGCCTGCAGCCTACTTGGACAAGTTTACAATGAGCAGTTCTTC. Translation gives CACSLLGQVYNEQFF. The entire variable domain, with the rest obtained from reference TRBV11-2 and TRBJ2-1, is as follows: EAGVAQSPRYKIIEKRQSVAFWCNPISGHATLYWYQQILGQGPKLLIQFQNNGVVDDSQLPKDRFSAERLKGVDSTLKIQPAKLEDSAVYLCACSLLGQVYNEQFFGPGTRLTVL.

This clonotype was recorded many times. This chain connects TRBV25-1 to TRBJ2-3; the D gene is possibly TRBD2 (5 bases). The CDR3 runs 13 residues. Germline V CDR1 and CDR2: MGHDK, SYGVNS. The V and J ends lost 8 bases and 2 bases respectively, with 11 bases between them. The CDR3 sequence: CASRWGVTDTQYF. As DNA, the CDR3 is TGTGCCAGCCGTTGGGGAGTCACAGATACGCAGTATTTT. Supplemented by reference TRBV25-1 and TRBJ2-3, the full variable domain reads EADIYQTPRYLVIGTGKKITLECSQTMGHDKMYWYQQDPGMELHLIHYSYGVNSTEKGDLSSESTVSRIRTEHFPLTLESARPSHTSQYLCASRWGVTDTQYFGPGTRLTVL.

The chain is built from TRBV4-1 and TRBJ2-1, with D possibly being TRBD1 (5 bases). Germline V gene lookup returns CDR1 MGHRA and CDR2 YSYEKL. This CDR3 spans 17 amino acids. V lost 7 bases and J 1 base, leaving 20 bases between the germline ends. The CDR3 spells CASTYLLRRDSYNEQFF. The CDR3 nucleotides are TGCGCCAGCACTTACCTTCTCCGCAGGGATTCCTACAATGAGCAGTTCTTC.

The gene calls are TRBV9 and TRBJ2-5; tentative D call: TRBD2 (5 bases). Germline lookup yields CDR1 SGDLS and CDR2 YYNGEE. The V end was cut by 4 bases, the J end by 0 bases, with 13 bases between. The CDR3 is 15 amino acids. CDR3 sequence (DNA): TGTGCCAGCAGCCAAGATCCGGGATACCAAGAGACCCAGTACTTC. Encoded protein: CASSQDPGYQETQYF.

This clonotype has ten or more counts. The V gene is TRBV20-1, the J gene TRBJ1-2; 10 bases are a match to TRBD1. CDR1 and CDR2 from the germline V gene are DFQATT and SNEGSKA (reference sequence). The CDR3 spans 15 residues. The trim removed 3 bases at V and 7 bases at J, leaving 11 bases unmatched. CDR3 nucleotides: TGCAGTGCTAGGGAACCGGGACAGGGGTTTGGTGGCTACACCTTC. Translating it yields CSAREPGQGFGGYTF.

This rearrangement joins TRBV5-1 to TRBJ2-1; maybe TRBD1 (5 bases). V lost 3 bases and J lost 5, with 15 bases in between. Per the germline V gene, CDR1 is SGHRS and CDR2 is YFSETQ. This CDR3 contains 15 residues. DNA of the CDR3: TGCGCCAGCAGCTCCGGCCGGGCAGGGAACAATGAGCAGTTCTTC. As protein: CASSSGRAGNNEQFF.

In this sample, this clonotype turned up once. This chain links TRBV19 with TRBJ2-5; 9 bases are a match to TRBD1. Per the germline V gene, CDR1 is LNHDA and CDR2 is SQIVND (reference sequence). CDR3 length: 15 amino acids. V gave up 6 bases and J gave up 9 bases; unmatched junction bases: 14. CDR3 sequence reads: CASSTGTGTNQPQYF. CDR3 sequence (DNA): TGTGCCAGTAGCACCGGGACAGGGACCAATCAGCCCCAGTACTTC.

This clonotype has just a few counts. The junction and the germline gene differ at one end; a read error may be behind it. The rearrangement joins TRBV10-1 to TRBJ1-1, with D perhaps matching TRBD1 (5 bases). Per the germline V gene, CDR1 is WNHNN and CDR2 is SYGVQD (reference sequence). The length of the CDR3 is 14 residues. This CDR3 is CASSWIGASAEAFF. The CDR3 DNA reads TGTGCCAGCAGTTGGATCGGGGCTAGCGCTGAAGCTTTCTTT.

This clonotype appeared once. The chain uses TRBV20-1 and TRBJ2-5, with D perhaps TRBD1 (7 bases). This CDR3 is built from 14 residues. Deletions cut 0 bases from V and 5 bases from J, with 13 bases between. Germline-derived CDR1 and CDR2 are DFQATT and SNEGSKA (reference sequence). The CDR3 DNA sequence: TGCAGTGCTAGAGATTCCAGGGGGGATGAGACCCAGTACTTC. Its protein is CSARDSRGDETQYF.